These T cell receptor beta chains were read from a single sample in a study of graft-versus-host responses after intestinal transplantation. Sequencing was performed with immunoSEQ multiplex PCR; in TCRdb, only in-frame clones are kept and a portion is missing. The sample lists just over 15,000 clones, about 87% occurring once. Sample: bone marrow, taken nearly 130 days after intestinal transplantation. Source of these receptors: a human patient who received an intestinal transplant, so some T cells may come from the graft donor. Both conserved end residues are part of each CDR3. A D gene is named only where the DNA matches it firmly. Where a row states a size, it is once, few, many or the class of an expanded clone; other rows omit it.

v_call,d_call,clone_size,j_call,cdr3_nt,cdr3_aa
TRBV9,TRBD1,.,TRBJ2-7,TGTGCCAGCAGCGAAAATTCCGGGACAGGGGGCTACGAGCAGTACTTC,CASSENSGTGGYEQYF
TRBV25-1,.,.,TRBJ1-2,TGTGCCAGCAGTCCGGACACGGTATACAACTATGGCTACACCTTC,CASSPDTVYNYGYTF
TRBV5-6,.,.,TRBJ1-1,TGTGCCAGCAGCTTTTCAGGGAAAGCTTTCTTT,CASSFSGKAFF
TRBV9,.,.,TRBJ2-7,TGTGCCAGCAGCCTTAACGGACTAAACGGCGAGCAGTACTTC,CASSLNGLNGEQYF
TRBV14,TRBD2,.,TRBJ2-1,TGTGCCAGCAGCCAAGAAGGGACTAGCGGGTATGAGCAGTTCTTC,CASSQEGTSGYEQFF
TRBV28,.,.,TRBJ2-7,TGTGCCAGCAGCCGTTCCTACGAGCAGTACTTC,CASSRSYEQYF
TRBV5-8,.,.,TRBJ2-7,TGTGCCAGCAGCTTGAATAGACGCTACTACGAGCAGTACTTC,CASSLNRRYYEQYF
TRBV6-1,.,.,TRBJ1-5,TGTGCCAGCACTATGGACACGGCCCAGCCCCAGCATTTT,CASTMDTAQPQHF
TRBV4-1,.,.,TRBJ1-1,TGCGCCAGCAGCCAAGGAGACAGGGAAGCTTTCTTT,CASSQGDREAFF
TRBV6-1,TRBD1,.,TRBJ2-7,TGTGCCAGCCTCGATTTGGACAGGGTGACCTACGAGCAGTACTTC,CASLDLDRVTYEQYF
TRBV15,.,.,TRBJ1-2,TGTGCCACCAGCAGAGATGGGGAGGGTGGCTACACCTTC,CATSRDGEGGYTF
TRBV14,.,.,TRBJ2-7,TGTGCCAGCAGCCAAGGTTGGGGCGTTTTTTCCTACGAGCAGTACTTC,CASSQGWGVFSYEQYF
TRBV7-6,.,.,TRBJ2-7,TGTGCCAGCAGCTTAGAGCAGGGCGGCTACGAGCAGTACTTC,CASSLEQGGYEQYF
TRBV2,TRBD2,.,TRBJ2-7,TGTGCCAGCAACCGACTAGCGGGAGGGCCAAGGGAGCAGTACTTC,CASNRLAGGPREQYF
TRBV6-1,.,.,TRBJ2-1,TGTGCCAGCAGTGAACCGAATGAGCAGTTCTTC,CASSEPNEQFF
TRBV28,.,.,TRBJ1-4,TGTGCCAGCAGTTTAAGGGTAGGAGTTGTTAATGAAAAACTGTTTTTT,CASSLRVGVVNEKLFF
TRBV11-3,TRBD2,.,TRBJ2-1,TGTGCCAGCAGCACGCTACTAGCGGGAGGATCCCATGAGCAGTTCTTC,CASSTLLAGGSHEQFF
TRBV21-1,.,few,TRBJ2-5,TGTGCCAGCCTGGGACTGCTGCAAGAGACCCAGTACTTC,CASLGLLQETQYF
TRBV27,.,.,TRBJ1-1,TGTGCCAGCAGACTGATCCTGAACACTGAAGCTTTCTTT,CASRLILNTEAFF
TRBV7-9,.,.,TRBJ1-2,TGTGCCAGCAGCTTAAGGGGGACACAGAGGTATGGCTACACCTTC,CASSLRGTQRYGYTF
TRBV19,TRBD2,.,TRBJ2-1,TGTGCCAGTATGCCCGACGGGAGGGCCCGACATGAGCAGTTCTTC,CASMPDGRARHEQFF
TRBV28,.,.,TRBJ1-2,TGTGCCAGCAGTTTTAGGCTCTTCTATAACTATGGCTACACCTTC,CASSFRLFYNYGYTF
TRBV9,TRBD2,.,TRBJ2-5,TGTGCCAGCAGCGTAGGGACTAGCGGTTGGAGGGAGACCCAGTACTTC,CASSVGTSGWRETQYF
TRBV2,.,.,TRBJ2-7,TGTGCCAGCAGTGAAAAGGCGATAGCACCCTACGAGCAGTACTTC,CASSEKAIAPYEQYF
TRBV19,.,once,TRBJ2-3,TGTGCCACCAACCCAGCGGGTAGCACAGATACGCAGTATTTT,CATNPAGSTDTQYF
TRBV7-6,TRBD2,.,TRBJ2-7,TGTGCCAGCAGCTTACTAGCGGGAGAGCAGTACTTC,CASSLLAGEQYF
TRBV7-6,.,.,TRBJ2-5,TGTGCCAGCAGCTTCGGGGGGCAAAGGGAGACCCAGTACTTC,CASSFGGQRETQYF
TRBV4-1,TRBD2,few,TRBJ2-7,TGCGCCAGCAGCCCGGGAGGGGGCTACGAGCAGTACTTC,CASSPGGGYEQYF
TRBV28,TRBD1,.,TRBJ1-2,TGTGCCAGCAGAACGGGACAGTTCTATGGCTACACCTTC,CASRTGQFYGYTF
TRBV7-3,.,few,TRBJ1-4,TGTGCCAGCAGCCGTACAGGTAAACGAGGTAATGAAAAACTGTTTTTT,CASSRTGKRGNEKLFF
TRBV6-6,.,.,TRBJ2-5,TGTGCCAGCAGTTACCGGGCCCAAGAGACCCAGTACTTC,CASSYRAQETQYF
TRBV10-2,.,once,TRBJ1-1,TGCGCCAGCAGTGGAGTTCGGACTGAAGCTTTCTTT,CASSGVRTEAFF
TRBV5-1,.,.,TRBJ2-7,TGCGCCAGCAGTTTGGGGACCTTAGGGGCCTACGAGCAGTACTTC,CASSLGTLGAYEQYF
TRBV6-5,.,.,TRBJ2-2,TGTGCCAGCACCCTGATCCAAAACACCGGGGAGCTGTTTTTT,CASTLIQNTGELFF
TRBV5-6,TRBD2,once,TRBJ2-7,TGTGCCAGCAGGGACCGCGAGCGGGAGGTTCCCTACGAGCAGTACTTC,CASRDREREVPYEQYF
TRBV6-1,TRBD1,.,TRBJ1-5,TGTGCCAGCAGTCCTCGACAGGGGGGACAGCCCCAGCATTTT,CASSPRQGGQPQHF
TRBV28,TRBD1,.,TRBJ2-7,TGTGCCAGCAGAGGGACAGGGGGCGGCTACGAGCAGTACTTC,CASRGTGGGYEQYF
TRBV27,.,.,TRBJ2-1,TGTGCCAGCAGTCTAGAGGGTTCCTACAATGAGCAGTTCTTC,CASSLEGSYNEQFF
TRBV6-1,.,.,TRBJ1-1,TGTGCCGTTCAAGGGGATAACACTGAAGCTTTCTTT,CAVQGDNTEAFF
TRBV4-2,TRBD2,.,TRBJ2-1,TGTGCCAGCAGCCCCCGGACTAGCTACGATGAGCAGTTCTTC,CASSPRTSYDEQFF
TRBV27,.,.,TRBJ1-1,TGTGCCAGCAGTTTATCTGACACCTACACTGAAGCTTTCTTT,CASSLSDTYTEAFF